The rows below give T cell receptor beta chains drawn from one sample of a study of vaccination effects on CD4 cells after COVID-19. Antigen specificity for these receptors is unknown. Sequencing was performed with immunoSEQ multiplex PCR; in TCRdb, only in-frame clones are kept and a portion is missing. The table has approximately 15,000 clones, 76% seen once. This specimen was CD4+ T cells from PBMCs cultured with HCoV-NL63 spike peptides, taken after COVID-19 vaccination. The receptors were sampled from a human donor who had a prior SARS-CoV-2 infection. Each CDR3 is given with its conserved first and last residue. Each record gives: V gene, J gene, CDR3 protein.

>TRBV7-8|TRBJ2-7
CASSLGLAGGINEQYF
>TRBV5-8|TRBJ2-5
CASSWRGGYQETQYF
>TRBV5-1|TRBJ2-1
CASSLEPTYNEQFF
>TRBV30|TRBJ2-5
CAYAGGLQETQYF
>TRBV4-3|TRBJ2-5
CASSQDLAGGPYGQGSETQYF
>TRBV15|TRBJ1-5
CATSSRQIGQPQHF
>TRBV14|TRBJ2-7
CASSEGLAVSYEQYF
>TRBV2|TRBJ2-5
CASSGMFGETQYF
>TRBV29-1|TRBJ1-1
CSVEDRGRNTEAFF
>TRBV6-2/TRBV6-3|TRBJ1-5
CASSFESWGNQPQHF
>TRBV19|TRBJ2-5
CASSPRLAGETQYF
>TRBV18|TRBJ2-3
CASSPPAGRTDTQYF
>TRBV11-2|TRBJ2-7
CASSLSQASSYEQYF
>TRBV10-3|TRBJ2-7
CAISESLAGASYEQYF
>TRBV2|TRBJ2-5
CASRVTWGRETQYF
>TRBV3-1/TRBV3-2|TRBJ1-3
CASKGQGNTIYF
>TRBV2|TRBJ1-5
CASRPTTGLANQPQHF
>TRBV2|TRBJ2-5
CASSKRSGGEETQYF
>TRBV2|TRBJ1-4
CASRRSAAADNEKLFF
>TRBV13|TRBJ1-4
CASSPDRINEKLFF
>TRBV6-5|TRBJ2-7
CASSSDWGSYEQYF
>TRBV30|TRBJ1-2
CAWGVSRGSYGYTF
>TRBV25-1|TRBJ1-1
CASSPTPGQGAYTEAFF
>TRBV20-1|TRBJ2-7
CSASIRTGTYEQYF
>TRBV4-2|TRBJ2-3
CASSQDGVSGGADTQYF
>TRBV11-2|TRBJ1-3
CASEDLSSGNTIYF
>TRBV2|TRBJ1-5
CASTRVRNNQPQHF
>TRBV10-3|TRBJ2-1
CAISETSNEQFF
>TRBV4-2|TRBJ2-7
CASSQEPSGLTYEQYF
>TRBV7-2|TRBJ2-2
CASSLHPLAGMNTGELFF
>TRBV7-8|TRBJ2-2
CASSLAPGVRTGELFF
>TRBV6-4|TRBJ2-1
CASSSQGGGEQFF
>TRBV2|TRBJ2-1
CATLLTSNEQFF
>TRBV6-2/TRBV6-3|TRBJ2-3
CASSHQLWSTDTQYF
>TRBV7-8|TRBJ1-1
CASSRIPGGGGTEAFF